Following are 5 T cell receptor beta chains from one sample sequenced in a study of T cell clonality in common variable immunodeficiency. The assay was immunoSEQ multiplex PCR, and TCRdb's table has in-frame clones only and misses some. There are roughly 58,000 clones in the sample, none observed a single time. The sequencing input was peripheral blood mononuclear cells. The receptor set was obtained from a person aged 18 to 70 in good health.

This clone was counted a few times. The read ends 3 residues shy of where the CDR3 ends; the end is completed using the germline J gene. This chain joins TRBV13 and TRBJ2-7; TRBD2 might be the D (7 bases). CDR3 length: 13 amino acids. V lost 6 bases to trimming and J lost 2 bases, with 11 bases between them. Germline V gene lookup returns CDR1 PRHDT and CDR2 FYEKMQ (reference sequence). CDR3 loop: CASRGGETYEQYF. The CDR3 bases that were read are TGTGCCAGCAGAGGGGGGGAAACCTACGAG.

The sample holds many counts of this clone. The read terminates 3 residues before the CDR3 end, so the remaining end is supplied by the germline J gene. V usage is TRBV4-1 and J usage is TRBJ1-1; TRBD1 matches 10 bases. The trim removed 5 bases at V and 0 bases at J, leaving 3 bases unmatched. The germline CDR1 and CDR2 sequences are MGHRA and YSYEKL. The CDR3 runs to 15 residues. Partial CDR3 DNA: TGCGCCAGCAGCTATGGACAGGGGGTGAACACTGAA. Encoded protein: CASSYGQGVNTE. The entire CDR3 sequence reads CASSYGQGVNTEAFF.

Turning to this clone: Read data end 3 residues before the CDR3 end; the end is taken from the germline J gene. This sequence joins TRBV7-2 and TRBJ2-5; the D gene is possibly TRBD1 (6 bases). Germline V gives CDR1 SGHTA, CDR2 FQGNSA. The CDR3 is 15 amino acids. The covered CDR3 bases are TGTGCCAGCAGCTTAGGGGACACCCTCCAACGTACC. The encoded protein is CASSLGDTLQRT. The whole CDR3 is CASSLGDTLQRTQYF.

At least ten counts were recorded for this clone. Read sequence stops 3 residues before the CDR3 end, and the germline J gene provides the missing end. The V and J genes are TRBV6-1 and TRBJ1-3, with 8 bases aligning to TRBD1. The CDR3 covers 17 residues. In germline, CDR1 is MNHNS, CDR2 SASEGT. The V and J ends lost 2 bases and 2 bases, in that order; junction bases with no gene match: 8. Here the CDR3 reads CASSEIVTGVTGNTIYF. The CDR3 bases that were read are TGTGCCAGCAGTGAAATTGTGACAGGGGTAACTGGAAACACC.

In this sample, this clone turned up many times. The sequenced fragment ends 3 residues before the CDR3 boundary, so the rest is inferred from the germline J gene. This chain links TRBV4-1 with TRBJ1-1, with D possibly matching TRBD1 (5 bases). The germline V gene has CDR1 MGHRA and CDR2 YSYEKL. The CDR3 is made up of 15 amino acids. V gave up 1 base and J gave up 1 base, with 10 bases separating them. CDR3 loop: CASSQVGQGNTEAFF. The CDR3 DNA, read in part, is TGCGCCAGCAGCCAAGTAGGGCAGGGGAACACTGAA.